This T cell receptor beta chain was recovered during a study of blood T cell repertoires in COVID-19. Trimming left V 4 bases short and J 10 bases short, with 15 bases between. This CDR3 is 14 amino acids long. CDR1 is SGHRS, CDR2 YFSETQ, per germline. Profiled with immunoSEQ multiplex PCR; TCRdb holds only in-frame clones, not every one. The sample lists some 66,000 clones; approximately 87% were seen once. The clonotype was recovered from a woman between 55 and 75 years old with acute or convalescent COVID-19. The sequencing sample was made of peripheral blood. The chain combines TRBV5-1 with TRBJ1-6; D is unresolved. The CDR3 sequence is CASSRTEEYSPLHF. The CDR3 region has the DNA TGCGCCAGCAGCCGGACGGAGGAGTACTCACCCCTCCACTTT.